The 13 T cell receptor beta chains below all came from one sample that was sequenced in a study of blood T cells in healthy people across ages. Together with a sample-barcoded 5' primer, a J-beta primer mix was included in a second PCR lasting roughly 6 to 12 cycles. TCRdb called the 5' RACE reads again in MiXCR, with one record for every CDR3 protein. Of 590,000 or so distinct CDR3 sequences listed, 25% to 30% are singletons. Sample: blood. These receptors came from a woman of 80 years or more in good health.

With respect to this clonotype: This may come from a read error, since a much larger clone is one base off. The chain uses TRBV7-2 and TRBJ2-1, with 8 nucleotides matching TRBD2. The CDR3 sequence is 16 residues long. Germline CDR1 reads SGHTA; CDR2 reads FQGNSA. CDR3 residues: CACSLAGQRGRNEQFF. The CDR3 bases are TGTGCCTGCAGCTTAGCAGGGCAGCGGGGGAGGAATGAGCAGTTCTTC.

The chain recombines TRBV27 with TRBJ1-2, with D perhaps matching TRBD1 (6 bases). This CDR3 contains 14 residues. Trimming removed 3 bases from V and 4 bases from J, with 12 bases in between. Germline CDR1 reads MNHEY; CDR2 reads SMNVEV (reference sequence). The CDR3 is CASSLSGAFYGYTF. DNA of the CDR3: TGTGCCAGCAGTTTGTCAGGGGCCTTCTATGGCTACACCTTC.

This clonotype appeared many times. The chain combines TRBV20-1 with TRBJ2-1, with 8 bases identical to TRBD1. Germline values: CDR1 DFQATT, CDR2 SNEGSKA (reference sequence). Germline trimming cut 5 bases from V and 0 bases from J; bases unmatched to any gene: 6. The CDR3 extends over 15 amino acids. The CDR3 protein is CSASDRAPSYNEQFF. In DNA form, the CDR3 reads TGCAGTGCTTCGGACAGGGCACCCTCCTACAATGAGCAGTTCTTC.

Note on this clonotype: Possible read error: a much larger clone is one base away. V gene TRBV4-1 combines with J gene TRBJ2-5; tentatively, D is TRBD1 or TRBD2 (6 bases each). The J call is uncertain, as TRBJ2-7 better fits the DNA end. The CDR3 is made up of 17 amino acids. Germline V gene lookup returns CDR1 MGHRA and CDR2 YSYEKL. The CDR3 nucleotides read TGCGCCAGCAGCCAAGATCAGGGCAGGGGAGGAACCTACGAGCAGTACTTC. Its translation: CASSQDQGRGGTYEQYF.

This clonotype was found a few times. A read error may explain this, as a much larger clone is one base away. CDR3 in amino acids: CASSDSGTGVGANVLTF. Written as DNA, the CDR3 is TGTGCCAGCAGTGACTCCGGGACAGGGGTAGGGGCCAACGTCCTGACTTTC. The chain is built from TRBV6-5 and TRBJ2-6, with 10 bases aligning to TRBD1. The CDR3 contains 17 residues. Germline V gene sequence: CDR1 MNHEY, CDR2 SVGAGI.

This clonotype was seen at least ten times. Given a much more abundant clone one base away, this may be a read error. V gene TRBV29-1 combines with J gene TRBJ2-5; 8 nucleotides line up with TRBD1. The CDR3 has 12 amino acids. Trimming took 3 bases from V and 11 from J; bases not matched to a gene: 8. CDR1 SQVTM and CDR2 ANQGSEA come from the germline V gene. The CDR3 sequence is CSVDQGAVEQYF. In nucleotides, the CDR3 is TGCAGCGTTGACCAGGGGGCGGTTGAGCAGTACTTC.

Worth noting for this clonotype: The final CDR3 position lacks the conserved phenylalanine or tryptophan, pointing to a likely read error. This chain links TRBV5-5 with TRBJ2-7; TRBD1 matches at 9 bases. The germline gives CDR1 SGHKS, CDR2 YYEKEE (reference sequence). V shed 4 bases and J 3 bases; nucleotides not matched to a gene: 5. The CDR3 consists of 14 residues. The CDR3 is CASSPGQGVYEQYS. The CDR3 nucleotides are TGTGCCAGCAGCCCGGGACAGGGAGTCTACGAGCAGTACTCC.

This clonotype has a handful of counts. The rearrangement joins TRBV20-1 to TRBJ1-5; the D is unclear. This CDR3 spans 12 amino acids. Germline CDR1 and CDR2: DFQATT and SNEGSKA (reference sequence). The V and J ends lost 0 bases and 15 bases respectively, with 15 bases between them. CDR3 bases: TGCAGTGCTAGAGATATCCAGCTTGGGGTGCATTTT. Translating it yields CSARDIQLGVHF.

V and J are TRBV5-6 and TRBJ2-3, with 13 bases aligning to TRBD2. J gave up 2 bases and V 4 bases, and 7 bases lay outside the gene matches. This CDR3 contains 17 residues. Looked up from germline, CDR1 is SGHDT and CDR2 is YYEEEE. CDR3 in DNA: TGTGCCAGCAGCCTACGAGGGACTAGCGGGACCACAGATACGCAGTATTTT. It yields the protein CASSLRGTSGTTDTQYF.

This clonotype was observed many times. This may stem from a read error, because a much larger clone lies one nucleotide away. The J gene is TRBJ1-2, the V gene TRBV5-1; D ambiguous. Trimming left V 3 bases short and J 8 bases short, with 17 bases between. Germline-derived CDR1 and CDR2 are SGHRS and YFSETQ. The CDR3 sequence is 14 residues long. The CDR3 DNA follows: TGCGCCAGCAGCTGGGAACTTCCGGGCACAGGCTACACCTTC. Protein: CASSWELPGTGYTF.

This clonotype was observed at least ten times. The chain couples TRBV12-3 or TRBV12-4 to TRBJ1-4; D may be TRBD1 (6 bases). Trimming left V 6 bases short and J 11 bases short, with 13 bases between. This CDR3 region has 12 residues. CDR3: CASSIAQGKLFF. In DNA, the CDR3 is TGTGCCAGCAGCATCGCCCAGGGGAAACTGTTTTTT.

This clonotype was counted a few times. Possible read error: a much larger clone is one base away. J is TRBJ2-3 and V is TRBV5-6, with D possibly TRBD1 on 6 matching bases. This CDR3 is 14 amino acids long. With 4 bases removed from V and 4 bases from J, the gap between germline ends came to 13 bases. The V gene's germline CDR1 is SGHDT and CDR2 YYEEEE. The CDR3 region is CASSSTGKSDTQYF. The CDR3 DNA sequence: TGTGCCAGCAGCAGCACAGGGAAATCAGATACGCAGTATTTT.

The J gene is TRBJ1-5, the V gene TRBV6-1; D is undetermined. V gave up 2 bases and J gave up 6 bases, with 8 bases separating them. The germline V gene encodes CDR1 MNHNS and CDR2 SASEGT. This CDR3 has 13 residues. The CDR3 region is CASSESPVQPQHF. The CDR3 bases are TGTGCCAGCAGTGAATCCCCTGTTCAGCCCCAGCATTTT.